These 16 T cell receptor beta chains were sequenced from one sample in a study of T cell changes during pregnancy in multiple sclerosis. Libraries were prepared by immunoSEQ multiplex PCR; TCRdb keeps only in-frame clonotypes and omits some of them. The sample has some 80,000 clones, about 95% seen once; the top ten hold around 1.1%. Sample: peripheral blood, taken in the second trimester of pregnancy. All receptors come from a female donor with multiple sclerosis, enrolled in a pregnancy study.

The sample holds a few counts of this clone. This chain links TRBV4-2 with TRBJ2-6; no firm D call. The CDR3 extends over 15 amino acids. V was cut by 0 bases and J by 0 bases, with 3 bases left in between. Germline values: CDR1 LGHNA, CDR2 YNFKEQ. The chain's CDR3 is CASSQDNSGANVLTF. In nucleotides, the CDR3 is TGTGCCAGCAGCCAAGACAACTCTGGGGCCAACGTCCTGACTTTC.

The CDR3 is CASSGQGNSEQYF. The CDR3, as DNA: TGTGCCAGCAGTGGGCAGGGCAATAGCGAGCAGTACTTC. This chain joins TRBV2 and TRBJ2-7; maybe TRBD1 (5 bases). The germline V and J ends were trimmed by 4 bases and 6 bases, with 13 bases remaining between them. The CDR3 runs 13 residues. The V gene's germline CDR1 is SNHLY and CDR2 FYNNEI.

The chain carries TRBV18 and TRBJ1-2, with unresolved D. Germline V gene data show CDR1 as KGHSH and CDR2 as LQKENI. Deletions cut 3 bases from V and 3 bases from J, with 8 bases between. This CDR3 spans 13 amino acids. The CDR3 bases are TGTGCCAGCTCACCCGCGCGGGACTATGGCTACACCTTC. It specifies CASSPARDYGYTF.

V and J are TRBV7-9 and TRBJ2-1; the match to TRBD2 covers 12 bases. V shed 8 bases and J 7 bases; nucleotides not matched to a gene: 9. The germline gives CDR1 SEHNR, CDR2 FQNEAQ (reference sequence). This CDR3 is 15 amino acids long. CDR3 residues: CASGWVTSGRNEQFF. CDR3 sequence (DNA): TGTGCCAGCGGCTGGGTGACTAGCGGGAGAAATGAGCAGTTCTTC. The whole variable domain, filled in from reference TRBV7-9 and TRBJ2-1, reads DTGVSQNPRHKITKRGQNVTFRCDPISEHNRLYWYRQTLGQGPEFLTYFQNEAQLEKSRLLSDRFSAERPKGSFSTLEIQRTEQGDSAMYLCASGWVTSGRNEQFFGPGTRLTVL.

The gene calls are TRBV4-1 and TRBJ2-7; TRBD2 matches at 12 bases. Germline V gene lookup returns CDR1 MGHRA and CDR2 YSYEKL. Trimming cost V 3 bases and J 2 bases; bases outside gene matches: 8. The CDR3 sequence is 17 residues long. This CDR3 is CASSHTTRTSGTYEQYF. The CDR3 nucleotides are TGCGCCAGCAGCCACACTACGAGGACTAGCGGGACCTACGAGCAGTACTTC.

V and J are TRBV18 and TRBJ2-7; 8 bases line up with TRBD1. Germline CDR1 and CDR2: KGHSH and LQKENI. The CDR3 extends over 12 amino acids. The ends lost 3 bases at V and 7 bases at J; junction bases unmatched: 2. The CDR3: CASSPRGQEQYF. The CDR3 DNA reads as TGTGCCAGCTCACCCAGGGGGCAAGAGCAGTACTTC.

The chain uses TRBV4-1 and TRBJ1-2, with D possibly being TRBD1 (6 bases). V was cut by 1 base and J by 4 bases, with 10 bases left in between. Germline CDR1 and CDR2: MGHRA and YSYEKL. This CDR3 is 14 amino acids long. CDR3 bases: TGCGCCAGCAGCCAAGGGCAGGGGCCCTATGGCTACACCTTC. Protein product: CASSQGQGPYGYTF.

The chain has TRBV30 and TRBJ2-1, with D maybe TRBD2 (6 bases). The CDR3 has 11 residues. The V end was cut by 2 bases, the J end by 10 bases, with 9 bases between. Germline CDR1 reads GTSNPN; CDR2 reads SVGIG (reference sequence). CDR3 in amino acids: CAWSPGLEQFF. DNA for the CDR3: TGTGCCTGGAGTCCCGGACTAGAGCAGTTCTTC.

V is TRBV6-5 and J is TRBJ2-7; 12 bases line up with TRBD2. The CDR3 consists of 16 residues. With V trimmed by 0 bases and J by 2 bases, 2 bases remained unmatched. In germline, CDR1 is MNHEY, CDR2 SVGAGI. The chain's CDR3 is CASSYSRLAGAYEQYF. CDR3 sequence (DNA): TGTGCCAGCAGTTACTCCCGACTAGCGGGAGCCTACGAGCAGTACTTC.

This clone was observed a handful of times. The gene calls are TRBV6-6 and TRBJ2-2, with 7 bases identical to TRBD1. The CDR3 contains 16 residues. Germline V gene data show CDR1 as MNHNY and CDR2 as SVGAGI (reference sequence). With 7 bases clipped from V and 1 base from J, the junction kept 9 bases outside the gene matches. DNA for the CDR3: TGTGCCAGCACCAACGAGAGGGGGCTGAACACCGGGGAGCTGTTTTTT. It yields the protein CASTNERGLNTGELFF.

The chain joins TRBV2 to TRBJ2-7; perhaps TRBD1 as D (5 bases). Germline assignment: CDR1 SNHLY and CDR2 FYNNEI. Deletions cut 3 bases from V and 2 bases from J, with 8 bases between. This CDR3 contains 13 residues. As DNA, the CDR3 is TGTGCCAGCAGTGAGTACAGGACCTACGAGCAGTACTTC. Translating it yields CASSEYRTYEQYF.

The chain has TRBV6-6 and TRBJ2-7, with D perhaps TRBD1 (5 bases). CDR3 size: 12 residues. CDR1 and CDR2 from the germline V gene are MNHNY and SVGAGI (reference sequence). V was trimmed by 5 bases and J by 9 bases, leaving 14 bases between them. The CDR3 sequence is CASSGIQDLQYF. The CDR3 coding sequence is TGTGCCAGCAGTGGCATACAGGACCTGCAGTACTTC.

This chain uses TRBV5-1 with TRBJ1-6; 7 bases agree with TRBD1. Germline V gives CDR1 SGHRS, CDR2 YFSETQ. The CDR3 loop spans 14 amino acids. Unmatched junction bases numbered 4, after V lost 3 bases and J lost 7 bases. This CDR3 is CASSSGTENSPLHF. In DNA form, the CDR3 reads TGCGCCAGCAGCTCTGGGACAGAAAATTCACCCCTCCACTTT.

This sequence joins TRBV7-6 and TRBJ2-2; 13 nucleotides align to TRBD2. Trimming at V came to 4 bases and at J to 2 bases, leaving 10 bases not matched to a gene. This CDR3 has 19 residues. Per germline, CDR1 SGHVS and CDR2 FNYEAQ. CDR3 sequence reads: CASSSTRLAGGTNTGELFF. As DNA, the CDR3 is TGTGCCAGCAGCTCAACCCGACTAGCGGGAGGAACCAACACCGGGGAGCTGTTTTTT.

The DNA of the CDR3 is TGTGCCAGCAGCCCCCGGGACATACCAAGCGCCTACGAGCAGTACTTC. It is translated as CASSPRDIPSAYEQYF. The chain employs TRBV5-5 and TRBJ2-7; possibly TRBD1 for D (6 bases). Germline values: CDR1 SGHKS, CDR2 YYEKEE (reference sequence). V shed 4 bases and J shed 2 bases, with 19 bases lying between them. This CDR3 comprises 16 residues.

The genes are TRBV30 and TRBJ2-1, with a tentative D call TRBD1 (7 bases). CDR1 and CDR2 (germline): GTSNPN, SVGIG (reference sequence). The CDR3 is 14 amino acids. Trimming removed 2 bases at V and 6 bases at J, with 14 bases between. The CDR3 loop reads CAWSLGGQTNEQFF. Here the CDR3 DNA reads TGTGCCTGGAGTCTCGGGGGACAGACCAATGAGCAGTTCTTC.